This T cell receptor beta chain was captured by sequencing in a study of human T cells and chemical hapten exposure. Study at large: Variability of per-sample TCR yields stemmed mainly from small differences in pooled library volume.

V trimming: 7 bases; J trimming: 6 bases; junction bases outside the gene matches: 4. Germline V gives CDR1 SQVTM, CDR2 ANQGSEA. This CDR3 has 12 amino acids. This sample's time point: pre-sensitization, week 0. Described treatment: therapeutic diphenylcyclopropenone sensitization with weekly scalp DPC. The donor pool consisted of alopecia patients aged 18 to 70 years, considered suitable for DPC. Unseparated into fractions, whole blood served as the source from which total RNA was extracted. This clonotype occurred a few times. TCRdb re-analysed the RACE reads in MiXCR, keeping a single row per CDR3 protein. The sample has a few hundred thousand distinct CDR3 sequences; more than 6.5% are singletons.

This material consisted of whole blood, taken in connection with sensitization to the hapten diphenylcyclopropenone (DPC). The genes are TRBV29-1 and TRBJ2-1, with 9 bases fitting TRBD1. The TCR was taken from a woman aged 40-49 years with alopecia areata. Some clones in this sample may be carry-over from other donors' samples. The CDR3 nucleotides are TGCAGCGCCGAGACAGGGGGCAATGAGCAGTTCTTC. Residues: CSAETGGNEQFF.